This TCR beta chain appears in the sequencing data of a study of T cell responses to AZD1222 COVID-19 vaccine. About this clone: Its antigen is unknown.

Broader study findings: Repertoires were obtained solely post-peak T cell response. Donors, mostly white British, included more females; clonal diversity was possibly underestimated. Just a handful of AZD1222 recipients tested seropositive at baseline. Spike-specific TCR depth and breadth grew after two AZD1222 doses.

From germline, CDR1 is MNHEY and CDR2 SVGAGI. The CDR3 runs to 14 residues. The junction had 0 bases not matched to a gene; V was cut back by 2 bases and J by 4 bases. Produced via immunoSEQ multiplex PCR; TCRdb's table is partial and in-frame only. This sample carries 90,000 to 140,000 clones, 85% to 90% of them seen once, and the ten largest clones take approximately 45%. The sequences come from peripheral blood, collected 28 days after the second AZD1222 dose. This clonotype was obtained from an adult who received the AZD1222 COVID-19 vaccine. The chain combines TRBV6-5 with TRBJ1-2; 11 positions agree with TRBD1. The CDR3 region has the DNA TGTGCCAGCAGTTACGGACAGGGGGCCTATGGCTACACCTTC. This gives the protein CASSYGQGAYGYTF.